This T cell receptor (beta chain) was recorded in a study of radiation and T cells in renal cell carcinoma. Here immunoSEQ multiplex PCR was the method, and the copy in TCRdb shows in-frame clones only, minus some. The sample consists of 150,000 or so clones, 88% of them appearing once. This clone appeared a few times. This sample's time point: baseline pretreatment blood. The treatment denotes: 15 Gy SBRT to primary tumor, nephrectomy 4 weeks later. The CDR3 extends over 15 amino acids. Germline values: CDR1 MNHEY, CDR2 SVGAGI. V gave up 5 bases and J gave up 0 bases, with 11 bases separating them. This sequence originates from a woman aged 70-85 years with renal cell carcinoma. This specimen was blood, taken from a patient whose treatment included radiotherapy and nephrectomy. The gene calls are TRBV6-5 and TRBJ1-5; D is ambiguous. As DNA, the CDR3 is TGTGCCAGCAGTAAGGCAATAGATAGCAATCAGCCCCAGCATTTT. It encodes CASSKAIDSNQPQHF.